This TCR beta chain is from a study of blood T cell repertoires in COVID-19. Study-level information: In each case, the material was cDNA or gDNA derived from T cells, B-cell-depleted T cells, or PBMCs.

Followed longitudinally, the Seattle patients had been enrolled during active infection. The CDR3 extends over 15 amino acids. V trimming: 5 bases; J trimming: 0 bases; junction bases outside the gene matches: 7. Germline lookup yields CDR1 SEHNR and CDR2 FQNEAQ (reference sequence). The table came from immunoSEQ multiplex PCR; TCRdb's copy has only in-frame clones and leaves some out. There are approximately 500,000 clones in the sample; 75% to 90% occur only once, and around 0.9% lies in the top ten. The V gene is TRBV7-9, the J gene TRBJ2-7; 7 bases match TRBD2. The TCR was taken from a man aged 18 to 29 with COVID-19, enrolled during active disease. The material sequenced was peripheral blood. The CDR3 loop reads CASSRTSVSSYEQYF. The CDR3 nucleotides are TGTGCCAGCAGCCGAACTAGCGTCAGCTCCTACGAGCAGTACTTC. The full variable domain, rest sourced from reference TRBV7-9 and TRBJ2-7, is DTGVSQNPRHKITKRGQNVTFRCDPISEHNRLYWYRQTLGQGPEFLTYFQNEAQLEKSRLLSDRFSAERPKGSFSTLEIQRTEQGDSAMYLCASSRTSVSSYEQYFGPGTRLTVT.